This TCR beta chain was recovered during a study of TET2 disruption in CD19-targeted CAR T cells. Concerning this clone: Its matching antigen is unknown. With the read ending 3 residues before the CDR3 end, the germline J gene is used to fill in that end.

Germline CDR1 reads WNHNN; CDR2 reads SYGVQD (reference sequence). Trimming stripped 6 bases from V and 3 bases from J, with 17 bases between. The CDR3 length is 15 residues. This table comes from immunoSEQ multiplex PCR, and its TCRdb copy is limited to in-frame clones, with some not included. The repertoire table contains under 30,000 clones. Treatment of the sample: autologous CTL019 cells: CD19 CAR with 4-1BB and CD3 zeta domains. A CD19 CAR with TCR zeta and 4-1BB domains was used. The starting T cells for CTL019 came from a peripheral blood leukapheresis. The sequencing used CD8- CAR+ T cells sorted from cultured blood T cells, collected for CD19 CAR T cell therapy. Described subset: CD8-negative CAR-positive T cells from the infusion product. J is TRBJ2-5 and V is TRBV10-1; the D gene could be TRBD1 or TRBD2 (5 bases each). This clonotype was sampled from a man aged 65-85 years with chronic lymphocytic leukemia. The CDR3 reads CASSKGKEGEETQYF. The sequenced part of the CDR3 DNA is TGCGCCAGCAGCAAGGGGAAAGAGGGCGAAGAGACC.